Reported below is one T cell receptor beta chain. The data derive from a study of cytomegalovirus exposure and HLA in healthy donors. Between the trimmed V and J ends, which lost 7 bases and 4 bases, there was a span of 13 bases. The CDR3 is 13 amino acids. Germline V gives CDR1 SNHLY, CDR2 FYNNEI. Libraries were prepared by immunoSEQ multiplex PCR; TCRdb keeps only in-frame clonotypes and omits some of them. The data hold 130,000 to 150,000 clones, with approximately 88% observed a single time. The chain combines TRBV2 with TRBJ1-2, with a possible D match to TRBD1 (6 bases). The receptor comes from a man aged 18-30 years in good health and CMV-seropositive. The sample consisted of PBMCs. The CDR3 loop is CASKSDSSYGYTF. CDR3 bases: TGTGCCAGCAAATCGGACAGCAGCTATGGCTACACCTTC. Supplemented by reference TRBV2 and TRBJ1-2, the full variable domain reads EPEVTQTPSHQVTQMGQEVILRCVPISNHLYFYWYRQILGQKVEFLVSFYNNEISEKSEIFDDQFSVERPDGSNFTLKIRSTKLEDSAMYFCASKSDSSYGYTFGSGTRLTVV.